This is a list of T cell receptor beta chains from one sample in a study of PD-1 blockade in classical Hodgkin lymphoma. TCRdb's copy holds only in-frame clones and misses some; the assay was immunoSEQ multiplex PCR. The sample lists under 40,000 clones, approximately 80% occurring once. The sample was peripheral blood mononuclear cells (PBMCs), taken at baseline. The receptors originated from a human donor with classical Hodgkin lymphoma. Both conserved end residues are part of each CDR3. The D gene is left open where the match is weak. Clone size is shown for a subset of rows, as once, few, many or a class of expanded clone.

v_call	j_call	d_call	clone_size	cdr3_aa	cdr3_nt
TRBV5-1	TRBJ2-1	TRBD1	once	CASSLGAGGYEQFF	TGCGCCAGCAGCTTGGGGGCAGGGGGCTATGAGCAGTTCTTC
TRBV19	TRBJ1-6	-	-	CASSHRQQSYYSPLHF	TGTGCCAGTTCGCACCGCCAACAGAGTTATTATTCACCCCTCCACTTT
TRBV2	TRBJ1-2	-	-	CASSDRRDPHGYTF	TGTGCCAGCAGTGATCGGAGGGATCCGCATGGCTACACCTTC
TRBV2	TRBJ2-7	-	-	CASFDMSSYEQYF	TGTGCCAGCTTTGACATGTCCTCCTACGAGCAGTACTTC
TRBV25-1	TRBJ1-6	TRBD1	few	CASSWDRDNSPLHF	TGTGCCAGCAGTTGGGACAGAGATAATTCACCCCTCCACTTT
TRBV27	TRBJ1-2	-	-	CASSLSGDRKEGYTF	TGTGCCAGCAGTTTATCGGGGGACCGCAAAGAGGGCTACACCTTC
TRBV27	TRBJ1-5	-	-	CASSLFSSNQPQHF	TGTGCCAGCAGTTTATTCAGTAGCAATCAGCCCCAGCATTTT
TRBV5-1	TRBJ1-4	TRBD1	-	CASSPGQGGTNEKLFF	TGCGCCAGCAGCCCTGGACAGGGAGGAACTAATGAAAAACTGTTTTTT
TRBV25-1	TRBJ1-2	TRBD1	-	CASSEGTASFYGYTF	TGTGCCAGCAGTGAGGGGACAGCATCCTTCTATGGCTACACCTTC
TRBV19	TRBJ1-2	-	-	CASTLWGDIQKRRGYTF	TGTGCCAGTACCCTATGGGGGGACATCCAGAAGCGAAGGGGCTACACCTTC
TRBV18	TRBJ2-7	-	-	CASSQTGDEQYF	TGTGCCAGCTCACAGACAGGAGACGAGCAGTACTTC
TRBV5-1	TRBJ1-1	TRBD1	-	CASSRDRRGTEAFF	TGCGCCAGCAGCCGGGACAGGCGGGGAACTGAAGCTTTCTTT
TRBV7-2	TRBJ1-1	-	-	CASSRGRRLPEAFF	TGTGCCAGCAGCCGCGGCAGGAGGCTCCCCGAAGCTTTCTTT
TRBV5-5	TRBJ1-1	-	-	CASSLAGFDTEAFF	TGTGCCAGCAGCTTGGCCGGGTTCGACACTGAAGCTTTCTTT
TRBV13	TRBJ2-7	-	-	CASSPREVVNEQYF	TGTGCCAGCAGCCCCCGGGAAGTTGTCAACGAGCAGTACTTC
TRBV27	TRBJ1-1	TRBD1	-	CASRSGTGVAFDTEAFF	TGTGCCAGCAGGTCCGGGACAGGGGTTGCGTTTGACACTGAAGCTTTCTTT
TRBV28	TRBJ2-5	-	once	CATRGPEETQYF	TGTGCCACCCGGGGGCCGGAGGAGACCCAGTACTTC
TRBV25-1	TRBJ1-2	-	-	CASLPPGGYGYTF	TGTGCCAGCCTCCCCCCGGGGGGCTATGGCTACACCTTC
TRBV7-9	TRBJ2-3	TRBD2	-	CASSPGLAGGTDTQYF	TGTGCCAGCAGCCCCGGGCTAGCGGGGGGCACAGATACGCAGTATTTT
TRBV18	TRBJ1-6	-	few	CASSFRDSDSPLHF	TGTGCCAGCTCATTCAGAGACAGTGATTCACCCCTCCACTTT
TRBV9	TRBJ1-1	-	-	CASSVGAGTLNTEAFF	TGTGCCAGCAGCGTAGGGGCCGGGACCCTCAACACTGAAGCTTTCTTT
TRBV9	TRBJ1-3	TRBD1	-	CASSPREQGAAGNTIYF	TGTGCCAGCAGCCCGCGAGAACAGGGGGCAGCTGGAAACACCATATATTTT
TRBV5-1	TRBJ2-5	-	-	CASSLGQYQETQYF	TGCGCCAGCAGCTTGGGGCAATACCAAGAGACCCAGTACTTC
TRBV5-6	TRBJ1-1	-	-	CASSLNHEAFF	TGTGCCAGCAGTTTAAACCATGAAGCTTTCTTT
TRBV7-3	TRBJ1-2	TRBD1	-	CASSFGGQGVVF	TGTGCCAGCAGCTTTGGAGGACAGGGGGTGGTCTTC
TRBV5-5	TRBJ2-5	TRBD2	few	CASSQGTSGGAFETQYF	TGTGCCAGCAGCCAAGGGACTAGCGGGGGGGCCTTTGAGACCCAGTACTTC
TRBV2	TRBJ1-4	-	-	CASIGDGNEKLFF	TGTGCCAGCATTGGGGACGGTAATGAAAAACTGTTTTTT
TRBV11-1	TRBJ2-7	-	few	CASSLGRGAGYEQYF	TGTGCCAGCAGCCTTGGAAGGGGGGCTGGCTACGAGCAGTACTTC
TRBV21-1	TRBJ2-2	-	-	CASSKGSSGGRNLTGELFF	TGTGCCAGCAGCAAAGGTTCATCTGGGGGGCGGAACCTCACCGGGGAGCTGTTTTTT
TRBV6-5	TRBJ1-1	-	-	CASSKVLYGTKAFF	TGTGCCAGCAGTAAAGTACTATACGGGACAAAAGCTTTCTTT